This T cell receptor (beta chain) was documented in a study of human T cells and chemical hapten exposure. The time point is: patch test 2, 6 weeks after DPC sensitization. Treatment: therapeutic diphenylcyclopropenone sensitization with weekly scalp DPC. Broader study findings: Having alopecia, donors may respond immunologically unlike healthy people.

Trimming stripped 5 bases from V and 8 bases from J, with 13 bases between. Germline V gene sequence: CDR1 SGHTA, CDR2 FQGNSA. CDR3 size: 12 residues. This clonotype was picked up a small number of times. Its target is unknown. Unique molecular identifiers were attached to individual cDNA molecules within the library. One entry per CDR3 protein, called by TCRdb with MiXCR from the RACE reads. The profile covers about 400,000 distinct CDR3 sequences, with 6% to 7% appearing a single time and 5% to 6% taken by the ten largest. The sequence was collected from a woman between 18 and 29 years old with alopecia areata. Some clones in this sample may be carry-over from other donors' samples. V is TRBV7-2 and J is TRBJ2-7, with unresolved D. Sequencing was performed on whole blood, taken in connection with sensitization to the hapten diphenylcyclopropenone (DPC). The CDR3 DNA follows: TGTGCCAGCAGCCCGGGTGCCTCACAGCAGTACTTC. Translating it yields CASSPGASQQYF.